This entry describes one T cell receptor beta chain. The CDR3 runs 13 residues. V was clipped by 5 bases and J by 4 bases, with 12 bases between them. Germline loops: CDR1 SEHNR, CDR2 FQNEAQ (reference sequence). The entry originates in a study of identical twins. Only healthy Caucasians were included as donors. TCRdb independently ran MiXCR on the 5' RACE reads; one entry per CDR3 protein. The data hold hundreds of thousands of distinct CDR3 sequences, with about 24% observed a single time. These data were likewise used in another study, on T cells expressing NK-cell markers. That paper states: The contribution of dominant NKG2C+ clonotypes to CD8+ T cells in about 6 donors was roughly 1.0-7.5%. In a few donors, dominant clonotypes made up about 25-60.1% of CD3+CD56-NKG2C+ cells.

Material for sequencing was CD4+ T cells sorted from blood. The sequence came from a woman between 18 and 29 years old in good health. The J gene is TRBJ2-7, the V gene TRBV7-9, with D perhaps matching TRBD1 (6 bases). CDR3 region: CASSPNTGYEQYF. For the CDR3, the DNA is TGTGCCAGCAGCCCCAATACAGGGTACGAGCAGTACTTC. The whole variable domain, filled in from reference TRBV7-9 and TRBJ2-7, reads DTGVSQNPRHKITKRGQNVTFRCDPISEHNRLYWYRQTLGQGPEFLTYFQNEAQLEKSRLLSDRFSAERPKGSFSTLEIQRTEQGDSAMYLCASSPNTGYEQYFGPGTRLTVT.